A selection of T cell receptor beta chains follows, all from one sample in a study of cytomegalovirus exposure and HLA in healthy donors. The data were produced by immunoSEQ multiplex PCR, yet TCRdb's version contains in-frame clones alone and is incomplete. The sample comprises 85,000 to 130,000 clones, about 81% of which are singletons, and around 2.8% rests with the top ten. The material sequenced was PBMCs. The receptor source for this set is a male donor in good health and CMV-seropositive. Both conserved end residues are part of each CDR3. Each record gives: J gene, V gene, CDR3 protein.

>TRBJ1-1|TRBV7-3
CASSWVRKKVAFF
>TRBJ1-1|TRBV7-2
CASSLGGQGRTEAFF
>TRBJ1-5|TRBV2
CASSPGGGNQPQHF
>TRBJ2-5|TRBV27
CASRLVSGGGVGVTQYF
>TRBJ2-1|TRBV7-9
CASSLGRLAVVEQFF
>TRBJ1-2|TRBV4-1
CASSQDRGRLPYGYTF
>TRBJ1-4|TRBV4-3
CASSQDGTGGVEKLFF
>TRBJ1-5|TRBV18
CASSGGGNQPQHF
>TRBJ1-2|TRBV7-9
CASSSSPDSLGGYTF
>TRBJ1-2|TRBV28
CASSFRRGNLDGYTF
>TRBJ2-3|TRBV29-1
CSVNPRGTDTQYF
>TRBJ2-6|TRBV28
CASSFRGAGANVLTF
>TRBJ1-1|TRBV30
CAWSGDTEAFF
>TRBJ1-2|TRBV7-8
CASSLGLGLESYTF
>TRBJ2-1|TRBV7-9
CASSFQLAGGNEQFF
>TRBJ2-3|TRBV4-1
CASSRDKLDTQYF
>TRBJ2-7|TRBV15
CATSRGQAGGEQYF
>TRBJ2-1|TRBV7-2
CASSSGLAGPNEQFF
>TRBJ1-2|TRBV4-1
CASSQDRGYGYGYTF
>TRBJ1-2|TRBV4-3
CASSHTIGTAAGGYTF
>TRBJ2-7|TRBV5-1
CASSLLAGGSYEQYF
>TRBJ2-2|TRBV29-1
CSVYTGITGELFF